The clone carrying this TCR beta chain was recorded a few times. In TCRdb, the 5' RACE reads were re-called with MiXCR into one record per CDR3 protein. The table records under 900,000 distinct CDR3 sequences, 15% to 20% of them present only once. Germline CDR1 is MNHEY and CDR2 is SVGAGI. The ends were cut back, 4 bases at V and 3 bases at J, with 16 bases in the middle. The CDR3 runs to 16 residues. The data were obtained in a study of identical twins. The data were also submitted as part of a second study, on T cells expressing NK-cell markers. That source adds: Investigators obtained TCR beta repertoires from sorted CD3+CD56+NKG2C+, CD3+CD56+NKG2C- and CD3+CD56-NKG2C+ T cells.

The J gene is TRBJ2-1, the V gene TRBV6-5; no definite D call. The TCR comes from a woman aged 18-30 years in good health. Sequencing was carried out using PBMCs. CDR3 amino acids: CASSLSPETDYNEQFF. The CDR3 coding sequence is TGTGCCAGCAGTTTATCCCCGGAGACTGACTACAATGAGCAGTTCTTC.